The 9 T cell receptor beta chains below all came from one sample that was sequenced in a study of regulatory T cells in long-lasting Graves disease. For TCR beta, libraries came from iRepertoire HTBI primers and Arm-PCR of CDR3 regions. TCRdb independently ran MiXCR on the multiplex PCR reads; one entry per CDR3 protein. The sample has 350,000 to 500,000 distinct CDR3 sequences, approximately 16% seen once. Time point of the sample: newly diagnosed GD, antithyroid drugs for less than 3 months. Extracted PBMC RNA gave rise to the TCR library. These records were also assigned to another study, of T cells in Graves' hyperthyroidism and ophthalmopathy.

The sample in question was peripheral blood mononuclear cells (PBMCs), obtained at new diagnosis, from a patient treated with antithyroid drugs. The receptors originated from a young woman with Graves disease.

The chain is built from TRBV11-2 and TRBJ2-1; 7 nucleotides align to TRBD1. This CDR3 comprises 14 residues. V dropped 2 bases and J dropped 6; count of bases not matched to a gene: 4. The germline gives CDR1 SGHAT, CDR2 FQNNGV. The DNA for the CDR3 is TGTGCCAGCAGCTTATTGACAGGGCTCAATGAGCAGTTCTTC. This translates into CASSLLTGLNEQFF.

V usage is TRBV9 and J usage is TRBJ1-2; possible D gene TRBD1, 5 bases. Germline CDR1 reads SGDLS; CDR2 reads YYNGEE. The V and J ends lost 0 bases and 6 bases respectively, with 12 bases between them. The CDR3 is 14 residues long. CDR3 protein: CASSVAQDSHGYTF. The CDR3 DNA reads TGTGCCAGCAGCGTAGCTCAAGACAGCCATGGCTACACCTTC.

The rearrangement joins TRBV15 to TRBJ2-7, with D perhaps TRBD2 (6 bases). Germline assignment: CDR1 LNHNV and CDR2 YYDKDF (reference sequence). Trimming left V 4 bases short and J 2 bases short, with 12 bases between. This CDR3 comprises 14 residues. CDR3 amino acids: CATSTSGVPYEQYF. For the CDR3, the DNA is TGTGCCACCAGCACATCGGGAGTCCCCTACGAGCAGTACTTC.

This clonotype has at least ten counts. V and J are TRBV28 and TRBJ1-2, with TRBD1 identical over 8 bases. From germline, CDR1 is MDHEN and CDR2 SYDVKM. This CDR3 has 14 amino acids. Trimming at V came to 7 bases and at J to 5 bases, leaving 9 bases not matched to a gene. The chain's CDR3 is CASNPGGAQYGYTF. Written as DNA, the CDR3 is TGTGCCAGCAATCCAGGGGGCGCTCAGTATGGCTACACCTTC.

The CDR3, as DNA: TGTGCCAGCAGTAGGGGGCGACAAAACTATGGCTACACCTTC. It yields the protein CASSRGRQNYGYTF. The chain combines TRBV2 with TRBJ1-2, with 7 bases that match TRBD1. The V and J ends lost 5 bases and 2 bases, in that order; junction bases with no gene match: 5. Germline V CDR1 and CDR2: SNHLY, FYNNEI. The CDR3 is made up of 14 amino acids.

This clonotype was found a few times. This chain connects TRBV7-2 to TRBJ1-5; perhaps TRBD1 as D (5 bases). V lost 7 bases to trimming and J lost 4 bases, with 17 bases between them. In germline, CDR1 is SGHTA, CDR2 FQGNSA. The CDR3 loop spans 15 amino acids. The CDR3 DNA follows: TGTGCCAGCACCCTCGGGCGAGGGGAGAATCAGCCCCAGCATTTT. Protein sequence: CASTLGRGENQPQHF.

The V call is TRBV7-2, the J call TRBJ2-5; no clear D gene. The CDR3 contains 11 residues. Trimming removed 5 bases from V and 14 bases from J, with 15 bases in between. The germline V gene encodes CDR1 SGHTA and CDR2 FQGNSA. CDR3 coding DNA: TGTGCCAGCAGCCTAGAAGGGATCAGATACTTC. Its protein is CASSLEGIRYF.

This clonotype was counted between two and nine times. The chain couples TRBV5-1 to TRBJ1-3, with D possibly being TRBD1 (5 bases). Germline V gives CDR1 SGHRS, CDR2 YFSETQ. V lost 4 bases and J lost 0, with 17 bases in between. This CDR3 contains 17 residues. CDR3 bases: TGCGCCAGCAGCCACCCACGGGACGGAGGCTCTGGAAACACCATATATTTT. It yields the protein CASSHPRDGGSGNTIYF.

This clonotype was observed a few times. V usage is TRBV27 and J usage is TRBJ2-5; D ambiguous. The germline CDR1 and CDR2 sequences are MNHEY and SMNVEV (reference sequence). Trimming left V 6 bases short and J 0 bases short, with 8 bases between. The CDR3 totals 13 residues. CDR3 bases: TGTGCCAGCAGGGATATCAACCAAGAGACCCAGTACTTC. This gives the protein CASRDINQETQYF.